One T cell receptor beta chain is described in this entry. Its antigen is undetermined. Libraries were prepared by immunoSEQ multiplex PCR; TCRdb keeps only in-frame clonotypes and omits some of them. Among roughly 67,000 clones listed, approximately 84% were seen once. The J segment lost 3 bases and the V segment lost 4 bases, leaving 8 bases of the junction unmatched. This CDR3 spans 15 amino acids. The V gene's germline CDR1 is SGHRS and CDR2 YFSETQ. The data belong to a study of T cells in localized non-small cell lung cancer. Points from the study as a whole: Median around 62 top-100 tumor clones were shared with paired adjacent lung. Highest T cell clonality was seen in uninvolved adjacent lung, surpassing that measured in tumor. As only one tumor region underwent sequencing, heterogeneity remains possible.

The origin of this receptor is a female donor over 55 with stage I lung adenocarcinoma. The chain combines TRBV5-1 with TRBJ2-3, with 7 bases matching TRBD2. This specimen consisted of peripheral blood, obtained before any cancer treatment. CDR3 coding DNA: TGCGCCAGCAGCCCCCGCCCAGCGGGGACAGATACGCAGTATTTT. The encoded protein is CASSPRPAGTDTQYF.